A single sample is the source of the 30 T cell receptor beta chains below, sequenced in a study of memory CD4+ T cells and cytomegalovirus serostatus. The sort gate was single viable CD3+CD4+CD8-CD45RO+ cells for memory CD4+ T cells. Clones were sequenced by immunoSEQ multiplex PCR, and TCRdb holds only the in-frame ones, with some missing. The table lists about 53,000 clones, about 81% of them singletons, with 0.85% to 1.2% in the top ten. Sequenced input: memory CD4+ T cells from blood. These receptors were collected from an adult in good health and CMV-seronegative.

This rearrangement joins TRBV29-1 to TRBJ1-5, with 8 bases identical to TRBD1. The ends lost 6 bases at V and 2 bases at J; junction bases unmatched: 12. The CDR3 loop spans 16 amino acids. Germline V gives CDR1 SQVTM, CDR2 ANQGSEA. The CDR3 sequence: CSVPGQELNGNQPQHF. In DNA, the CDR3 is TGCAGCGTCCCGGGACAGGAACTAAATGGCAATCAGCCCCAGCATTTT.

This clone was seen more than once but under ten times. The chain is built from TRBV5-1 and TRBJ2-3, with 11 bases lining up with TRBD2. This CDR3 has 18 residues. Per the germline V gene, CDR1 is SGHRS and CDR2 is YFSETQ. With 4 bases clipped from V and 4 bases from J, the junction kept 14 bases outside the gene matches. The CDR3 spells CASSPTSGTPPAPDTQYF. Written as DNA, the CDR3 is TGCGCCAGCAGCCCGACTAGCGGGACTCCGCCGGCCCCAGATACGCAGTATTTT.

The CDR3 DNA reads as TGTGCCAGTAGTATTACCGGGTTTAGCACAGATACGCAGTATTTT. Amino acid sequence: CASSITGFSTDTQYF. The V and J genes are TRBV19 and TRBJ2-3; D not certain. CDR1 LNHDA and CDR2 SQIVND come from the germline V gene (reference sequence). The CDR3 extends over 15 amino acids. V gave up 3 bases and J gave up 0 bases, with 10 bases separating them.

This chain links TRBV4-3 with TRBJ2-6; 13 positions match TRBD2. The V segment lost 1 base and the J segment 0 bases; nucleotides outside the gene matches: 0. Germline lookup yields CDR1 LGHNA and CDR2 YSLEER. This CDR3 comprises 18 residues. The CDR3 region is CASSQGTSGSSGANVLTF. Here the CDR3 DNA reads TGCGCCAGCAGCCAAGGGACTAGCGGGAGCTCTGGGGCCAACGTCCTGACTTTC.

This chain links TRBV11-2 with TRBJ2-7, with a tentative D call TRBD1 (6 bases). The CDR3 has 14 amino acids. V lost 0 bases to trimming and J lost 2 bases, with 8 bases between them. CDR1 SGHAT and CDR2 FQNNGV come from the germline V gene. CDR3 nucleotide sequence: TGTGCCAGCAGCTTAGACAGGGGCGCCTACGAGCAGTACTTC. This translates into CASSLDRGAYEQYF.

This clone was counted once. V and J are TRBV5-6 and TRBJ2-7; D is undetermined. Deletions cut 9 bases from V and 4 bases from J, with 20 bases between. CDR3 size: 14 residues. The germline CDR1 and CDR2 sequences are SGHDT and YYEEEE. The CDR3 DNA sequence: TGTGCCACCGCACAGACCGGGCCAACTTACGAGCAGTACTTC. Protein product: CATAQTGPTYEQYF.

CDR3 residues: CAWSPGTVNSPLHF. The CDR3 DNA reads TGTGCCTGGAGTCCAGGGACGGTCAATTCACCCCTCCACTTT. The J gene is TRBJ1-6, the V gene TRBV30, with D maybe TRBD1 (5 bases). The V and J ends lost 2 bases and 7 bases respectively, with 12 bases between them. The CDR3 has 14 amino acids. Germline values: CDR1 GTSNPN, CDR2 SVGIG (reference sequence).

This clone came up a few times. The chain uses TRBV11-2 and TRBJ2-1, with 8 positions matching TRBD1. V gave up 3 bases and J gave up 4 bases; unmatched junction bases: 14. The CDR3 spans 18 residues. Germline V gene data show CDR1 as SGHAT and CDR2 as FQNNGV. In nucleotides, the CDR3 is TGTGCCAGCAGCTTTATGTCAGGGGGCGGGACAACATACAATGAGCAGTTCTTC. It specifies CASSFMSGGGTTYNEQFF.

The chain is built from TRBV11-2 and TRBJ1-1; 7 positions agree with TRBD1. The V segment lost 3 bases and the J segment 6 bases; nucleotides outside the gene matches: 4. This CDR3 contains 13 residues. Germline assignment: CDR1 SGHAT and CDR2 FQNNGV. This chain's CDR3 is CASSFSTGAEAFF. Here the CDR3 DNA reads TGTGCCAGCAGCTTTTCCACAGGGGCTGAAGCTTTCTTT.

This clone was seen only a few times. This chain joins TRBV7-3 and TRBJ2-5; TRBD1 matches at 7 bases. Germline lookup yields CDR1 SGHTA and CDR2 FQGTGA. The CDR3 consists of 14 residues. The V and J ends lost 2 bases and 5 bases, in that order; junction bases with no gene match: 5. CDR3 coding DNA: TGTGCCAGCAGCTTAGAATCCAGGGGGGAGACCCAGTACTTC. Amino acid sequence: CASSLESRGETQYF. The complete variable domain, with remaining parts taken from reference TRBV7-3 and TRBJ2-5, reads GAGVSQTPSNKVTEKGKYVELRCDPISGHTALYWYRQSLGQGPEFLIYFQGTGAADDSGLPNDRFFAVRPEGSVSTLKIQRTERGDSAVYLCASSLESRGETQYFGPGTRLLVL.

The rearrangement joins TRBV27 to TRBJ2-1, with TRBD1 matching over 9 bases. CDR3 length: 14 amino acids. The J segment lost 5 bases and the V segment lost 8 bases, leaving 7 bases of the junction unmatched. Germline lookup yields CDR1 MNHEY and CDR2 SMNVEV (reference sequence). CDR3 residues: CASRGTGLNNEQFF. The CDR3 bases are TGTGCCAGCCGCGGGACAGGGCTAAACAATGAGCAGTTCTTC.

The chain combines TRBV19 with TRBJ1-1; perhaps TRBD1 as D (5 bases). The V gene lost 4 bases and the J gene lost 7 bases, with 13 bases spanning the gap. Per the germline V gene, CDR1 is LNHDA and CDR2 is SQIVND (reference sequence). The CDR3 contains 13 residues. In DNA, the CDR3 is TGTGCCAGTAGTACCTTTATTGGGGGTGAAGCTTTCTTT. This codes for CASSTFIGGEAFF.

The chain combines TRBV7-9 with TRBJ1-2; 9 nucleotides line up with TRBD1. Germline CDR1 is SEHNR and CDR2 is FQNEAQ (reference sequence). The CDR3 spans 16 residues. Trimming took 5 bases from V and 2 from J; bases not matched to a gene: 9. As DNA, the CDR3 is TGTGCCAGCAGCCTTCTGACAGGGGGAATGAACTATGGCTACACCTTC. Translation gives CASSLLTGGMNYGYTF.

This clone was counted only a few times. The V gene is TRBV5-6, the J gene TRBJ1-2; D unresolved. Trimming pared 2 bases from V and 4 bases from J, leaving 9 bases between. Per the germline V gene, CDR1 is SGHDT and CDR2 is YYEEEE. The CDR3 has 13 amino acids. CDR3 in amino acids: CASSFPDRYGYTF. The CDR3 coding sequence is TGTGCCAGCAGCTTCCCAGATCGCTATGGCTACACCTTC.

V usage is TRBV5-1 and J usage is TRBJ1-2; 7 nucleotides agree with TRBD1. The germline V gene encodes CDR1 SGHRS and CDR2 YFSETQ. Trimming took 2 bases from V and 6 from J; bases not matched to a gene: 7. The CDR3 covers 14 residues. The CDR3 bases are TGCGCCAGCAGCTTCAGCGACAGGGTCGATGGCTACACCTTC. Protein: CASSFSDRVDGYTF.

The J gene is TRBJ1-3, the V gene TRBV7-9; no clear D. The germline CDR1 and CDR2 sequences are SEHNR and FQNEAQ (reference sequence). This CDR3 is 15 amino acids long. Trimming stripped 1 base from V and 8 bases from J, with 15 bases between. Here the CDR3 DNA reads TGTGCCAGCAGCTTAGAAGGCCTCCGTCAGGACACCATATATTTT. Amino acid sequence: CASSLEGLRQDTIYF.

The count of this clone is one. The DNA of the CDR3 is TGTGCCACCCGACGTAAAGGGGACGATGGAAACACCATATATTTT. It codes for CATRRKGDDGNTIYF. The chain combines TRBV6-1 with TRBJ1-3, with D possibly being TRBD1 (5 bases). There are 15 residues in the CDR3. Germline V lookup: CDR1 MNHNS, CDR2 SASEGT. With 10 bases removed from V and 3 bases from J, the gap between germline ends came to 19 bases.

The chain recombines TRBV10-3 with TRBJ1-4; the match to TRBD1 covers 7 bases. The V gene's germline CDR1 is ENHRY and CDR2 SYGVKD. V was pared by 0 bases and J by 10 bases, with 5 bases of the junction left unmatched. CDR3 length equals 14 residues. The CDR3 DNA sequence: TGTGCCATCAGTGAGTCACAGGGGAGAGTAAAACTGTTTTTT. Translation gives CAISESQGRVKLFF.

Worth noting for this clone: This specimen includes other DNA sequences encoding the same CDR3. The gene calls are TRBV6-4 and TRBJ2-2; no reliable D call. V lost 1 base and J 7 bases, leaving 7 bases between the germline ends. The CDR3 runs 13 residues. Germline V gene sequence: CDR1 MRHNA, CDR2 SNTAGT. The CDR3 is CASSDYKGGELFF. The CDR3 nucleotides read TGTGCCAGCAGTGACTACAAAGGCGGGGAGCTGTTTTTT.

This chain links TRBV18 with TRBJ2-5, with a tentative D call TRBD1 (5 bases). V was cut by 6 bases and J by 1 base, with 9 bases left in between. The germline gives CDR1 KGHSH, CDR2 LQKENI. The CDR3 runs 13 residues. CDR3 loop: CASSQTAQETQYF. The CDR3 DNA follows: TGTGCCAGCTCTCAGACAGCCCAAGAGACCCAGTACTTC.

This sequence joins TRBV11-1 and TRBJ2-1; 11 positions match TRBD2. Germline assignment: CDR1 SGHAT and CDR2 FQDESV (reference sequence). The CDR3 is 17 amino acids. Unmatched junction bases numbered 7, after V lost 3 bases and J lost 3 bases. The CDR3 loop reads CASSFYSGGGNYNEQFF. The DNA for the CDR3 is TGTGCCAGCAGCTTTTATAGCGGGGGGGGAAACTACAATGAGCAGTTCTTC. Full variable domain (missing parts from reference TRBV11-1 and TRBJ2-1): EAEVAQSPRYKITEKSQAVAFWCDPISGHATLYWYRQILGQGPELLVQFQDESVVDDSQLPKDRFSAERLKGVDSTLKIQPAELGDSAMYLCASSFYSGGGNYNEQFFGPGTRLTVL.

A single count supports this clone. The chain combines TRBV6-5 with TRBJ2-7; 8 bases match TRBD1. The V gene end was trimmed by 4 bases and the J gene end by 10 bases; junction bases not matched to a gene: 15. CDR3 size: 15 residues. Germline V gene sequence: CDR1 MNHEY, CDR2 SVGAGI. The chain's CDR3 is CASSSPGQGPVAQYF. The CDR3 DNA follows: TGTGCCAGCAGTTCGCCCGGACAGGGCCCCGTTGCCCAGTACTTC.

The genes are TRBV18 and TRBJ2-5; D call uncertain. V was pared by 1 base and J by 2 bases, with 14 bases between. The CDR3 length is 16 residues. Germline CDR1 is KGHSH and CDR2 is LQKENI. CDR3 loop: CASSPRNGPRQETQYF. CDR3 coding DNA: TGTGCCAGCTCACCACGTAACGGGCCCCGTCAAGAGACCCAGTACTTC.

In its sample, this clone was seen once. The chain links TRBV15 to TRBJ2-1; D possibly matches TRBD1 or TRBD2 (6 bases each). The CDR3 consists of 14 residues. Trimming took 5 bases from V and 0 from J, leaving 8 bases between them. Germline-derived CDR1 and CDR2 are LNHNV and YYDKDF (reference sequence). The CDR3 reads CATSGGGSYNEQFF. The CDR3 DNA sequence: TGTGCCACCAGCGGAGGGGGCTCCTACAATGAGCAGTTCTTC.

The chain combines TRBV5-4 with TRBJ1-1; possible D gene TRBD1, 5 bases. This CDR3 has 13 amino acids. Looked up from germline, CDR1 is SGHNT and CDR2 is YYREEE (reference sequence). V was shortened by 3 bases and J by 6 bases, with 12 bases between the two germline ends. DNA for the CDR3: TGTGCCAGCAGCTACAAGGGGATACCTGAAGCTTTCTTT. This translates into CASSYKGIPEAFF.

The genes are TRBV11-3 and TRBJ2-1, with D possibly being TRBD1 (6 bases). With 10 bases removed from V and 0 bases from J, the gap between germline ends came to 16 bases. CDR1 is SGHNT, CDR2 YENEEA, per germline. CDR3 size: 15 residues. CDR3 nucleotides: TGTGCCATTCAAACAGGGTTTGGCTCCTACAATGAGCAGTTCTTC. Translation: CAIQTGFGSYNEQFF.

This chain joins TRBV28 and TRBJ1-2; D may be TRBD1 (5 bases). V was cut by 4 bases and J by 0 bases, with 12 bases left in between. Germline V gives CDR1 MDHEN, CDR2 SYDVKM. This CDR3 is built from 15 residues. CDR3 bases: TGTGCCAGCAGTTCCCCAGGGAGCACTAACTATGGCTACACCTTC. This codes for CASSSPGSTNYGYTF.

The chain is built from TRBV4-2 and TRBJ1-2; D gene ambiguous. This CDR3 region has 14 residues. Trimming took off 0 bases at V and 9 bases at J, with 14 bases between the two ends. Germline CDR1 is LGHNA and CDR2 is YNFKEQ. The CDR3 DNA is TGTGCCAGCAGCCAAGATTTGGGAGACGGAAGCTACACCTTC. This gives the protein CASSQDLGDGSYTF.

The chain links TRBV28 to TRBJ1-5; 8 positions agree with TRBD1. Germline CDR1 reads MDHEN; CDR2 reads SYDVKM. V lost 2 bases, J lost 8 bases, and 5 bases stayed unmatched. There are 14 residues in the CDR3. CDR3 DNA sequence: TGTGCCAGCAGTTTAGCAGGGGGCGTTAAGCCCCAGCATTTT. Residues: CASSLAGGVKPQHF.

V is TRBV6-5 and J is TRBJ2-5; D may match TRBD1 or TRBD2 (5 bases each). CDR1 and CDR2 (germline): MNHEY, SVGAGI. Trimming removed 6 bases at V and 1 base at J, with 12 bases between. CDR3 size: 14 residues. The CDR3 is CASSGAWAQETQYF. The DNA for the CDR3 is TGTGCCAGCAGCGGGGCTTGGGCCCAAGAGACCCAGTACTTC.